These T cell receptor beta chains were read from a single sample in a study of T and B cells in COVID-19 patients. Each CDR3 protein gets one entry after TCRdb re-called the multiplex PCR reads with MiXCR. The sample lists 14,000 to 15,000 distinct CDR3 sequences, about 26% seen once, with 1% to 1.5% in the top ten. The source material was blood. The receptors derive from a human donor who had recovered from COVID-19. Each CDR3 is given with its conserved first and last residue. The D gene is left open where the match is weak. The size of a clone is reported for some rows only, either as once, few or many, or as a class for expanded clones.

j_call d_call v_call clone_size cdr3_nt cdr3_aa
TRBJ2-7 NA TRBV5-6 NA TGTGCCAGCAGCTTTTATAACGAGCAGTACTTC CASSFYNEQYF
TRBJ2-3 NA TRBV29-1 medium-sized TGCAGCGTCGAGGGCGGACGCTCCTTCACAGATACGCAGTATTTT CSVEGGRSFTDTQYF
TRBJ2-7 NA TRBV27 few TGTGCCAGCAGTTTATTAGGAGACTCCCCGTGCGAGCAGTACTTC CASSLLGDSPCEQYF
TRBJ2-7 NA TRBV29-1 medium-sized TGCAGCGTTGAAGCCTCCGGGCCGGAGGGATACGAGCAGTACTTC CSVEASGPEGYEQYF
TRBJ1-1 NA TRBV7-3 NA TGTGCCAGCAGCCGGGACCCGAACACTGAAGCTTTCTTT CASSRDPNTEAFF
TRBJ2-1 NA TRBV27 NA TGTGCCAGCAGTTTCGGGGGAGCCTACAATGAGCAGTTCTTC CASSFGGAYNEQFF
TRBJ2-1 NA TRBV24-1 few TGTGCCACCAACCAAGACTCTTACAATGAGCAGTTCTTC CATNQDSYNEQFF
TRBJ1-5 TRBD1 TRBV27 few TGTGCCAGCAGTTCGGGACAGGGAAACCAGCCCCAGCATTTT CASSSGQGNQPQHF
TRBJ2-1 NA TRBV29-1 medium-sized TGCAGCGTTGAAGTCCAGGGTTGGACCCGGCCACAGTTCTTC CSVEVQGWTRPQFF
TRBJ2-5 TRBD1 TRBV27 NA TGTGCCAGCAGTAGAAACCCCGACAGGGGCCAGACCCAGTACTTC CASSRNPDRGQTQYF
TRBJ1-2 TRBD1 TRBV20-1 NA TGCAGTGCGACGCCGGGGACAGCATTTTATGGCTACACCTTC CSATPGTAFYGYTF
TRBJ1-2 NA TRBV18 few TGTGCCAGCTCACCACGGGGATTAGATGGCTACACCTTC CASSPRGLDGYTF
TRBJ2-7 TRBD2 TRBV29-1 medium-sized TGCAGCGCCGGGGGGTGGTTGAGGAGAGGGGCTTCCTACGAGCAGTACTTC CSAGGWLRRGASYEQYF
TRBJ1-1 NA TRBV30 NA TGTGCCTGGACCTCGCGATCTGCGGTCCGTACAGCTTTCTTT CAWTSRSAVRTAFF
TRBJ1-4 NA TRBV30 medium-sized TGTGCCTGGAGTGGCAATAATGAAAAACTGTTTTTT CAWSGNNEKLFF
TRBJ1-4 NA TRBV5-6 NA TGTGCCAGCAGCTTGCCGGGGACAACTAATGAAAAACTGTTTTTT CASSLPGTTNEKLFF
TRBJ1-5 TRBD1 TRBV20-1 NA TGCAGTGCTAGGGGGGGACAGGGTGGTCAGCCCCAGCATTTT CSARGGQGGQPQHF
TRBJ1-5 NA TRBV6-5 NA TGTGCCAGCAGTTACTCGGCAGGGAGCCAGCCCCAGCATTTT CASSYSAGSQPQHF
TRBJ1-2 NA TRBV18 NA TGTGCCAGCTCACCCGTACAGCGCGATAGAGCCTACACCTTC CASSPVQRDRAYTF
TRBJ1-2 NA TRBV12-3/TRBV12-4 NA TGTGCCAGCAGTCTCTCGACAGCTGGCTATGGCTACACCTTC CASSLSTAGYGYTF